These T cell receptor beta chains were read from a single sample in a study of blood T cell repertoires in COVID-19. Here immunoSEQ multiplex PCR was the method, and the copy in TCRdb shows in-frame clones only, minus some. Altogether 250,000 to 350,000 clones are present, roughly 84% being singletons, with the ten largest covering roughly 1.5%. The specimen was peripheral blood. These receptors came from a human donor with COVID-19, enrolled during active disease. The donor label of this sample is uncertain. Both conserved end residues are trimmed from each CDR3. Expanded clones get a size class; other rows say once, few or many, or leave the size out.

cdr3_aa: AWSITGTYGYT
j_call: TRBJ1-2
v_call: TRBV30
clone_size: NA

cdr3_aa: ASSEQRSTDTQY
j_call: TRBJ2-3
v_call: TRBV6-1
clone_size: NA

cdr3_aa: ASSEGARQPQH
j_call: TRBJ1-5
v_call: TRBV6-4
clone_size: NA

cdr3_aa: ASSQSTGGIQY
j_call: TRBJ2-4
v_call: TRBV3-1/TRBV3-2
clone_size: few

cdr3_aa: ASSEDGLAGGEQY
j_call: TRBJ2-7
v_call: TRBV2
clone_size: NA

cdr3_aa: ASIPSEVGEQY
j_call: TRBJ2-7
v_call: TRBV2
clone_size: NA

cdr3_aa: ASSENRVDTGELF
j_call: TRBJ2-2
v_call: TRBV2
clone_size: NA

cdr3_aa: ASSPTYEQY
j_call: TRBJ2-7
v_call: TRBV6-6
clone_size: NA

cdr3_aa: ASTPPDRAKF
j_call: TRBJ2-1
v_call: TRBV6-1
clone_size: once

cdr3_aa: ASSGDRANTEAF
j_call: TRBJ1-1
v_call: TRBV5-4
clone_size: NA

cdr3_aa: ASSPSGAFSYEQY
j_call: TRBJ2-7
v_call: TRBV7-2
clone_size: NA

cdr3_aa: ASTPTGVRSNYGYT
j_call: TRBJ1-2
v_call: TRBV28
clone_size: NA

cdr3_aa: ATSRGGGGGADTQY
j_call: TRBJ2-3
v_call: TRBV15
clone_size: NA

cdr3_aa: ATSRDRGQGLMNTEAF
j_call: TRBJ1-1
v_call: TRBV15
clone_size: NA

cdr3_aa: ASRASYEQY
j_call: TRBJ2-7
v_call: TRBV7-2
clone_size: NA

cdr3_aa: ASSGGDRGYYEQY
j_call: TRBJ2-7
v_call: TRBV28
clone_size: few

cdr3_aa: ASGTSTQY
j_call: TRBJ2-3
v_call: TRBV6-1
clone_size: NA

cdr3_aa: ASSQEWSAAKNIQY
j_call: TRBJ2-4
v_call: TRBV3-1/TRBV3-2
clone_size: NA

cdr3_aa: ASSAGHRTDTQY
j_call: TRBJ2-3
v_call: TRBV9
clone_size: NA

cdr3_aa: AWMGQGGEVATNEKLF
j_call: TRBJ1-4
v_call: TRBV30
clone_size: NA

cdr3_aa: ASSLWLGGGEKLF
j_call: TRBJ1-4
v_call: TRBV27
clone_size: NA

cdr3_aa: ASSFRRENNEQF
j_call: TRBJ2-1
v_call: TRBV6-5
clone_size: NA

cdr3_aa: AISLDSSYEQY
j_call: TRBJ2-7
v_call: TRBV10-3
clone_size: few

cdr3_aa: ASSPHRDYGYT
j_call: TRBJ1-2
v_call: TRBV5-8
clone_size: NA

cdr3_aa: ASSPPGEASYNSPLH
j_call: TRBJ1-6
v_call: TRBV18
clone_size: NA

cdr3_aa: ASSVEAGYQPQH
j_call: TRBJ1-5
v_call: TRBV9
clone_size: NA

cdr3_aa: ASIQGRGQGWQPQH
j_call: TRBJ1-5
v_call: TRBV6-6
clone_size: NA

cdr3_aa: ASTGGGRSNQPQH
j_call: TRBJ1-5
v_call: TRBV28
clone_size: NA

cdr3_aa: ASSNERAGGEDTQY
j_call: TRBJ2-3
v_call: TRBV7-8
clone_size: NA

cdr3_aa: ASSLGTSGRGATQY
j_call: TRBJ2-3
v_call: TRBV11-2
clone_size: NA

cdr3_aa: ASSIEDRAETQY
j_call: TRBJ2-5
v_call: TRBV19
clone_size: NA

cdr3_aa: ASRSPGQAYNQPQH
j_call: TRBJ1-5
v_call: TRBV28
clone_size: NA

cdr3_aa: SVEAATSRYNEQF
j_call: TRBJ2-1
v_call: TRBV29-1
clone_size: NA

cdr3_aa: ASSLYRGRF
j_call: TRBJ2-1
v_call: TRBV11-2
clone_size: NA

cdr3_aa: ASSFVGGDNEQF
j_call: TRBJ2-1
v_call: TRBV27
clone_size: NA

cdr3_aa: ASSQGWTSSYNEQF
j_call: TRBJ2-1
v_call: TRBV3-1/TRBV3-2
clone_size: NA

cdr3_aa: ASSLTDRRKTEAF
j_call: TRBJ1-1
v_call: TRBV3-1/TRBV3-2
clone_size: many

cdr3_aa: ASSLSGGVGQETQY
j_call: TRBJ2-5
v_call: TRBV11-2
clone_size: NA

cdr3_aa: ASSPQGGGEKLF
j_call: TRBJ1-4
v_call: TRBV9
clone_size: few

cdr3_aa: ASSEEGSGSPDTQY
j_call: TRBJ2-3
v_call: TRBV6-1
clone_size: once

cdr3_aa: ASTQRQQGNQDNQPQH
j_call: TRBJ1-5
v_call: TRBV13
clone_size: NA

cdr3_aa: ARSPESLAGSGELF
j_call: TRBJ2-2
v_call: TRBV7-5
clone_size: NA

cdr3_aa: ASSPQGEQF
j_call: TRBJ2-1
v_call: TRBV12-3/TRBV12-4
clone_size: NA

cdr3_aa: ASSVPVVDRGSGNTIY
j_call: TRBJ1-3
v_call: TRBV9
clone_size: NA